This T cell receptor (beta chain) came from a study of T cells in Graves' hyperthyroidism and ophthalmopathy. General study points: In validation, the model predicted ophthalmopathy. These predictions came a median 6.5 months before onset.

In this sample, this clonotype turned up many times. What it recognizes is unknown. Those patients with uncontrolled infection, other autoimmune disease, pregnancy or lactation were excluded. TCR beta CDR3 region amplification was performed from RNA transcripts. The TCR CDR3 was amplified in a first-round RT-PCR using the HTBI primer set. Using its own MiXCR run on the multiplex PCR reads, TCRdb lists one record per CDR3 protein. The sample lists fewer than 400,000 distinct CDR3 sequences, around a sixth occurring once. Trimming cost V 0 bases and J 3 bases, with 5 bases left between them. The germline V gene has CDR1 LGHDT and CDR2 YNNKEL (reference sequence). This CDR3 comprises 13 residues.

This TCR came from a woman under 30 with Graves' hyperthyroidism that later progressed to Graves' ophthalmopathy. This sequence joins TRBV3-1 and TRBJ1-2; the D is unclear. Sequencing was carried out using blood. The chain's CDR3 is CASSQEAYYGYTF. The CDR3 DNA follows: TGTGCCAGCAGCCAAGAAGCATACTATGGCTACACCTTC.